The 10 T cell receptor beta chains listed next were all sequenced from one sample in a study of blood T cell repertoires in COVID-19. The data were produced by immunoSEQ multiplex PCR, yet TCRdb's version contains in-frame clones alone and is incomplete. This table holds about 180,000 clones, 70% to 90% found once. The sample comprised peripheral blood. These receptors were obtained from a person between 70 and 80 years old with COVID-19, enrolled during active disease.

This clone occurred once. The rearrangement joins TRBV7-3 to TRBJ2-2; the match to TRBD2 covers 14 bases. V was clipped by 4 bases and J by 7 bases; unmatched bases: 5. Looked up from germline, CDR1 is SGHTA and CDR2 is FQGTGA. This CDR3 comprises 16 residues. The CDR3 here is CASSYGTSGSGGELFF. In DNA form, the CDR3 reads TGTGCCAGCAGCTATGGGACTAGCGGGAGCGGCGGGGAGCTGTTTTTT. The full variable domain, its missing parts supplied by reference TRBV7-3 and TRBJ2-2, is GAGVSQTPSNKVTEKGKYVELRCDPISGHTALYWYRQSLGQGPEFLIYFQGTGAADDSGLPNDRFFAVRPEGSVSTLKIQRTERGDSAVYLCASSYGTSGSGGELFFGEGSRLTVL.

The chain recombines TRBV28 with TRBJ2-7; D not certain. The CDR3 is 13 amino acids. V lost 1 base to trimming and J lost 9 bases, with 13 bases between them. Germline V CDR1 and CDR2: MDHEN, SYDVKM. The CDR3 spells CASSLFSERWQYF. Here the CDR3 DNA reads TGTGCCAGCAGTTTATTTTCCGAGAGGTGGCAGTACTTC.

V is TRBV6-5 and J is TRBJ1-1, with a possible D match to TRBD1 (6 bases). The CDR3 length is 15 residues. Germline CDR1 reads MNHEY; CDR2 reads SVGAGI. V was clipped by 2 bases and J by 4 bases, with 14 bases between them. Written as DNA, the CDR3 is TGTGCCAGCAGTTACGGGGGGGCGAGGAGCACTGAAGCTTTCTTT. It translates to CASSYGGARSTEAFF.

The chain is built from TRBV19 and TRBJ1-1; D remains ambiguous. CDR1 LNHDA and CDR2 SQIVND come from the germline V gene (reference sequence). The CDR3 runs 13 residues. The V and J ends lost 5 bases and 6 bases respectively, with 13 bases between them. CDR3 region: CASSAPGWAEAFF. Written as DNA, the CDR3 is TGTGCCAGTAGTGCTCCGGGTTGGGCTGAAGCTTTCTTT.

The V call is TRBV3-1 (or the pseudogene TRBV3-2), the J call TRBJ1-3; tentative D call: TRBD1 (5 bases). Trimming removed 4 bases at V and 3 bases at J, with 16 bases between. The CDR3 is made up of 16 amino acids. CDR1 and CDR2 (germline): LGHDT, YNNKEL (reference sequence). The CDR3 DNA follows: TGTGCCAGCAGCCGCGCCGGGACTTTGGGTGGAAACACCATATATTTT. Translated, it gives CASSRAGTLGGNTIYF.

The J gene is TRBJ2-7, the V gene TRBV5-4, with 8 bases fitting TRBD1. CDR3 length: 14 residues. V trimming: 5 bases; J trimming: 5 bases; junction bases outside the gene matches: 9. Looked up from germline, CDR1 is SGHNT and CDR2 is YYREEE (reference sequence). The CDR3 nucleotides are TGTGCCAGCAGGTTTACCGGGACAGGTGACGAGCAGTACTTC. Amino acid sequence: CASRFTGTGDEQYF.

The chain carries TRBV12-3 or TRBV12-4 and TRBJ1-2; D gene uncertain. CDR3 length equals 12 residues. The V end lost 3 bases, the J end lost 2 bases, and 4 bases lay between the germline ends. CDR3 sequence (DNA): TGTGCCAGCAGTTTGCAGAACTATGGCTACACCTTC. This gives the protein CASSLQNYGYTF.

CDR3 loop: CASSRQGVQPQHF. The DNA for the CDR3 is TGTGCCAGCAGTCGACAGGGGGTTCAGCCCCAGCATTTT. This chain joins TRBV12-3 or TRBV12-4 and TRBJ1-5, with 9 nucleotides matching TRBD1. CDR3 length equals 13 residues. Germline trimming cut 5 bases from V and 6 bases from J; bases unmatched to any gene: 2.

The chain couples TRBV6-6 to TRBJ1-1, with a possible D match to TRBD1 (6 bases). The germline V and J ends were trimmed by 8 bases and 1 base, with 11 bases remaining between them. The germline CDR1 and CDR2 sequences are MNHNY and SVGAGI (reference sequence). CDR3 length equals 13 residues. CDR3 protein: CASRTASNTEAFF. CDR3 bases: TGTGCCAGCCGGACAGCCTCGAACACTGAAGCTTTCTTT.

This chain links TRBV6-5 with TRBJ2-2; tentative D call: TRBD2 (6 bases). The germline V and J ends were trimmed by 8 bases and 4 bases, with 11 bases remaining between them. Germline loops: CDR1 MNHEY, CDR2 SVGAGI. The CDR3 extends over 13 amino acids. The CDR3 DNA follows: TGTGCCAGCTGGCGGGGAAGCACCGGGGAGCTGTTTTTT. Encoded protein: CASWRGSTGELFF.